Listed here are 24 T cell receptor beta chains from one sample, sequenced in a study of cytomegalovirus exposure and HLA in healthy donors. 13 Jbeta primers and 60 Vbeta primers were used for the PCR. Sequencing was performed with immunoSEQ multiplex PCR; in TCRdb, only in-frame clones are kept and a portion is missing. The sample gives 150,000 to 200,000 clones, almost 80% of which show up once; approximately 1.5% is in the top ten. Material: PBMCs. All receptors come from a male donor in good health and CMV-seronegative.

The J gene is TRBJ1-5, the V gene TRBV28, with D tentatively TRBD1 (5 bases). Germline V CDR1 and CDR2: MDHEN, SYDVKM. This CDR3 is 14 amino acids long. V was trimmed by 5 bases and J by 3 bases, leaving 11 bases between them. The CDR3 loop reads CASSTGLFNQPQHF. CDR3 nucleotide sequence: TGTGCCAGCAGTACAGGTCTTTTCAATCAGCCCCAGCATTTT.

CDR3 DNA: TGCGCCAGCAGCTTTTACAGGGAACAAGGCTACACCTTC. It is translated as CASSFYREQGYTF. The rearrangement links TRBV5-1 to TRBJ1-2, with D possibly TRBD1 on 6 matching bases. This CDR3 contains 13 residues. Trimming left V 2 bases short and J 8 bases short, with 13 bases between. Germline CDR1 reads SGHRS; CDR2 reads YFSETQ.

In this sample, this clone turned up a few times. The chain couples TRBV19 to TRBJ2-7; D might be TRBD1 (6 bases). V was cut by 6 bases and J by 2 bases, with 17 bases left in between. The germline V gene has CDR1 LNHDA and CDR2 SQIVND (reference sequence). CDR3 length: 15 amino acids. In DNA form, the CDR3 reads TGTGCCAGTAGCCCCCTCCGCACAGGGACCTACGAGCAGTACTTC. The encoded protein is CASSPLRTGTYEQYF.

The rearrangement links TRBV6-5 to TRBJ1-4; possible D gene TRBD1, 6 bases. The germline V gene has CDR1 MNHEY and CDR2 SVGAGI. V was cut by 6 bases and J by 4 bases, with 15 bases left in between. The CDR3 totals 15 residues. The CDR3 bases are TGTGCCAGCAGCCAGATAGGACAGCTTAATGAAAAACTGTTTTTT. This sequence encodes CASSQIGQLNEKLFF.

The chain recombines TRBV15 with TRBJ2-5; 11 nucleotides align to TRBD1. Per germline, CDR1 LNHNV and CDR2 YYDKDF (reference sequence). The V and J ends lost 5 bases and 11 bases, in that order; junction bases with no gene match: 10. The CDR3 consists of 14 residues. The CDR3 loop reads CATSGGQGAREQYF. CDR3 bases: TGTGCCACCAGCGGAGGACAGGGGGCTAGAGAGCAGTACTTC.

V is TRBV5-6 and J is TRBJ1-1; 7 bases are a match to TRBD1. Germline V gene data show CDR1 as SGHDT and CDR2 as YYEEEE. CDR3 length: 15 residues. V shed 2 bases and J 0 bases; nucleotides not matched to a gene: 4. Here the CDR3 reads CASSFDRALNTEAFF. DNA for the CDR3: TGTGCCAGCAGCTTCGACAGGGCTTTGAACACTGAAGCTTTCTTT.

The V and J genes are TRBV19 and TRBJ1-1; tentative D call: TRBD1 (5 bases). Trimming left V 3 bases short and J 0 bases short, with 11 bases between. This CDR3 comprises 15 residues. Germline V gene sequence: CDR1 LNHDA, CDR2 SQIVND (reference sequence). DNA for the CDR3: TGTGCCAGTAGTATCCTCAGGGCGTTGAACACTGAAGCTTTCTTT. This encodes CASSILRALNTEAFF. The entire variable domain, with the rest obtained from reference TRBV19 and TRBJ1-1, is as follows: DGGITQSPKYLFRKEGQNVTLSCEQNLNHDAMYWYRQDPGQGLRLIYYSQIVNDFQKGDIAEGYSVSREKKESFPLTVTSAQKNPTAFYLCASSILRALNTEAFFGQGTRLTVV.

The chain couples TRBV13 to TRBJ2-7, with a weak D call TRBD2 (6 bases). This CDR3 has 14 amino acids. The V and J ends lost 1 base and 2 bases respectively, with 9 bases between them. Germline V CDR1 and CDR2: PRHDT, FYEKMQ (reference sequence). CDR3 bases: TGTGCCAGCAGCTTAGACGGGGGTGCCTACGAGCAGTACTTC. This sequence encodes CASSLDGGAYEQYF.

The chain joins TRBV5-6 to TRBJ2-3, with 11 bases aligning to TRBD2. Germline V gene lookup returns CDR1 SGHDT and CDR2 YYEEEE. The CDR3 length is 16 residues. The V gene end was trimmed by 3 bases and the J gene end by 3 bases; junction bases not matched to a gene: 6. The CDR3 region is CASSSRLAGLTDTQYF. The CDR3 DNA sequence: TGTGCCAGCAGCTCCCGACTAGCGGGGTTGACAGATACGCAGTATTTT.

This chain joins TRBV5-1 and TRBJ2-7; no reliable D call. Germline CDR1 reads SGHRS; CDR2 reads YFSETQ. Trimming cost V 0 bases and J 5 bases, with 15 bases left between them. CDR3 size: 15 residues. The CDR3 sequence: CASSLEGSRSHEQYF. CDR3 sequence (DNA): TGCGCCAGCAGCTTGGAAGGATCTAGGTCCCACGAGCAGTACTTC.

This clone was seen more than once but under ten times. The chain combines TRBV29-1 with TRBJ1-5; no clear D. This CDR3 has 13 amino acids. Germline loops: CDR1 SQVTM, CDR2 ANQGSEA. Deletions cut 6 bases from V and 5 bases from J, with 14 bases between. CDR3 in amino acids: CSVRYQEDQPQHF. CDR3 DNA sequence: TGCAGCGTCCGCTATCAGGAGGATCAGCCCCAGCATTTT. Looking up the rest from reference TRBV29-1 and TRBJ1-5 gives the full variable domain: SAVISQKPSRDICQRGTSLTIQCQVDSQVTMMFWYRQQPGQSLTLIATANQGSEATYESGFVIDKFPISRPNLTFSTLTVSNMSPEDSSIYLCSVRYQEDQPQHFGDGTRLSIL.

V usage is TRBV7-9 and J usage is TRBJ2-2; 10 bases are shared with TRBD2. CDR3 length equals 17 residues. V trimming: 3 bases; J trimming: 5 bases; junction bases outside the gene matches: 9. CDR1 and CDR2 from the germline V gene are SEHNR and FQNEAQ (reference sequence). The DNA of the CDR3 is TGTGCCAGCAGCTTCCCCCTAGCGGGAGATGAAACCGGGGAGCTGTTTTTT. This encodes CASSFPLAGDETGELFF.

The chain's CDR3 is CASSQDYRGPREQYF. In DNA, the CDR3 is TGCGCCAGCAGCCAAGATTATAGGGGCCCGAGGGAGCAGTACTTC. The rearrangement joins TRBV4-1 to TRBJ2-7; tentative D call: TRBD1 (5 bases). This CDR3 contains 15 residues. Germline V gene lookup returns CDR1 MGHRA and CDR2 YSYEKL. Trimming removed 0 bases from V and 7 bases from J, with 16 bases in between.

This clone came up once. The gene calls are TRBV7-9 and TRBJ1-3; a weak D match, TRBD1 (6 bases). V lost 6 bases, J lost 3 bases, and 12 bases lay in between. Germline CDR1 and CDR2: SEHNR and FQNEAQ (reference sequence). The CDR3 totals 14 residues. The CDR3 here is CASRKQGNGNTIYF. Here the CDR3 DNA reads TGTGCCAGCAGAAAACAGGGAAATGGAAACACCATATATTTT.

The chain uses TRBV5-6 and TRBJ2-1; TRBD2 aligns across 14 bases. The CDR3 sequence is 18 residues long. V shed 4 bases, J shed 1 base, and the junction held 7 bases outside the gene matches. Per the germline V gene, CDR1 is SGHDT and CDR2 is YYEEEE. CDR3 protein: CASSPTSGGAWSYNEQFF. CDR3 DNA: TGTGCCAGCAGCCCGACTAGCGGGGGGGCCTGGTCCTACAATGAGCAGTTCTTC.

The chain combines TRBV9 with TRBJ1-6, with TRBD1 identical over 9 bases. Germline CDR1 reads SGDLS; CDR2 reads YYNGEE. The trim removed 4 bases at V and 14 bases at J, leaving 16 bases unmatched. The length of the CDR3 is 16 residues. CDR3 in amino acids: CASSLSRDREGSTLHF. The CDR3 DNA reads as TGTGCCAGCAGCCTTTCCCGGGACAGGGAGGGGTCCACCCTCCACTTT.

This sequence joins TRBV29-1 and TRBJ1-2, with 8 positions matching TRBD1. The CDR3 consists of 14 residues. CDR1 is SQVTM and CDR2 is ANQGSEA in the germline V gene. V lost 0 bases and J lost 8; bases outside the gene matches: 8. The CDR3 reads CSVEDSRGQGGYTF. The CDR3 nucleotides read TGCAGCGTTGAAGATAGCAGGGGGCAGGGAGGCTACACCTTC. Full variable domain (outside the CDR3, taken from reference TRBV29-1 and TRBJ1-2): SAVISQKPSRDICQRGTSLTIQCQVDSQVTMMFWYRQQPGQSLTLIATANQGSEATYESGFVIDKFPISRPNLTFSTLTVSNMSPEDSSIYLCSVEDSRGQGGYTFGSGTRLTVV.

This sequence joins TRBV30 and TRBJ2-2; TRBD1 matches at 8 bases. V trimming: 8 bases; J trimming: 0 bases; junction bases outside the gene matches: 2. There are 13 residues in the CDR3. From germline, CDR1 is GTSNPN and CDR2 SVGIG (reference sequence). The CDR3 DNA reads as TGTGCCGGGACAGGAACGAACACCGGGGAGCTGTTTTTT. It is translated as CAGTGTNTGELFF.

The chain carries TRBV29-1 and TRBJ1-2; the D is unclear. CDR3 size: 13 residues. Trimming shortened V by 6 bases and J by 8 bases, and 19 bases separated the two germline ends. Germline-derived CDR1 and CDR2 are SQVTM and ANQGSEA. DNA of the CDR3: TGCAGCGTCGCCCTAGAGGTAGGAAGAGGCTACACCTTC. It encodes CSVALEVGRGYTF. The full variable domain, completed using reference TRBV29-1 and TRBJ1-2, is SAVISQKPSRDICQRGTSLTIQCQVDSQVTMMFWYRQQPGQSLTLIATANQGSEATYESGFVIDKFPISRPNLTFSTLTVSNMSPEDSSIYLCSVALEVGRGYTFGSGTRLTVV.

The chain joins TRBV19 to TRBJ2-7, with D hard to call. CDR3 length equals 14 residues. V lost 5 bases and J 0 bases, leaving 11 bases between the germline ends. CDR1 is LNHDA and CDR2 is SQIVND in the germline V gene (reference sequence). The CDR3 reads CASSSSTDSYEQYF. CDR3 bases: TGTGCCAGTAGTTCCTCAACAGACTCCTACGAGCAGTACTTC.

The rearrangement uses TRBV5-4 and TRBJ2-1, with 15 positions matching TRBD2. The germline CDR1 and CDR2 sequences are SGHNT and YYREEE (reference sequence). The CDR3 is 16 amino acids. Trimming took 4 bases from V and 4 from J; bases not matched to a gene: 3. CDR3 nucleotides: TGTGCCAGCAGCGGACTAGCGGGGGGGTCATACAATGAGCAGTTCTTC. Translating gives CASSGLAGGSYNEQFF.

V gene TRBV6-5 combines with J gene TRBJ1-1; D is undetermined. Germline V lookup: CDR1 MNHEY, CDR2 SVGAGI. V lost 2 bases to trimming and J lost 0 bases, with 7 bases between them. CDR3 size: 14 residues. DNA of the CDR3: TGTGCCAGCAGTTACGGCAGCGTGAACACTGAAGCTTTCTTT. Protein: CASSYGSVNTEAFF.

The chain is built from TRBV7-9 and TRBJ2-5; 9 bases map to TRBD1. V shed 3 bases and J 0 bases; nucleotides not matched to a gene: 5. The CDR3 covers 16 residues. Germline V gives CDR1 SEHNR, CDR2 FQNEAQ (reference sequence). CDR3 protein: CASSFGQGSYQETQYF. CDR3 coding DNA: TGTGCCAGCAGCTTCGGACAGGGGAGTTACCAAGAGACCCAGTACTTC. Together with reference TRBV7-9 and TRBJ2-5, the CDR3 gives the full variable domain: DTGVSQNPRHKITKRGQNVTFRCDPISEHNRLYWYRQTLGQGPEFLTYFQNEAQLEKSRLLSDRFSAERPKGSFSTLEIQRTEQGDSAMYLCASSFGQGSYQETQYFGPGTRLLVL.

The CDR3 coding sequence is TGTGCCAGTAGTTCCGGGACAGGGACATATGGCTACACCTTC. Amino acid sequence: CASSSGTGTYGYTF. This rearrangement joins TRBV19 to TRBJ1-2, with 9 bases aligning to TRBD1. J gave up 5 bases and V 5 bases, and 6 bases lay outside the gene matches. Germline loops: CDR1 LNHDA, CDR2 SQIVND (reference sequence). The CDR3 consists of 14 residues.